A selection of T cell receptor beta chains follows, all from one sample in a study of blood T cell repertoires in COVID-19. Assay used: immunoSEQ multiplex PCR; TCRdb lists only in-frame clones, some missing. This table holds over 90,000 clones, approximately 88% found once. Sequenced material: peripheral blood. The origin of the receptors is a human donor in a cohort sampled during active COVID-19. The CDR3 runs from the conserved cysteine through the conserved F or W. A D gene is named only where the DNA matches it firmly. Clone size is shown for a subset of rows, as once, few, many or a class of expanded clone.

j_call,v_call,d_call,clone_size,cdr3_nt,cdr3_aa
TRBJ1-2,TRBV3-1/TRBV3-2,TRBD1,once,TGTGCCAGCAGCCCCGGGACAGGGGTTCACTATGGCTACACCTTC,CASSPGTGVHYGYTF
TRBJ1-5,TRBV3-1/TRBV3-2,.,.,TGTGCCAGCAGCCAAATGACAGGTAGTCAGCCCCAGCATTTT,CASSQMTGSQPQHF
TRBJ2-5,TRBV3-1/TRBV3-2,.,.,TGTGCCAGCAGCCAAGGGCAGGGGACGGAGACCCAGTACTTC,CASSQGQGTETQYF
TRBJ2-2,TRBV2,TRBD1,.,TGTGCCAGCAACCCCCGGGCAGGGGGCTTTGTCACCGGGGAGCTGTTTTTT,CASNPRAGGFVTGELFF
TRBJ1-6,TRBV18,TRBD1,.,TGTGCCAGCTCGTCCGAAGGGGGCGGTTCACCCCTCCACTTT,CASSSEGGGSPLHF
TRBJ2-2,TRBV5-1,TRBD2,.,TGCGCCAGCAGCCCCTCTCTGGGGGGGGCCGGGGAGCTGTTTTTT,CASSPSLGGAGELFF
TRBJ1-2,TRBV19,.,once,TGTGCCAGTAGTATAGACCGACAGGCTGGCGGTGGCTACACCTTC,CASSIDRQAGGGYTF
TRBJ2-1,TRBV25-1,TRBD2,.,TGTGCCAGCAGTGGACACCTAGCGGGGGAAAACAATGAGCAGTTCTTC,CASSGHLAGENNEQFF
TRBJ1-2,TRBV3-1/TRBV3-2,TRBD1,.,TGTGCCAGCAGCCAAGGGCAGGGGGTGGGCTATGGCTACACCTTC,CASSQGQGVGYGYTF
TRBJ1-3,TRBV5-1,TRBD1,once,TGCGCCAGCAGTTTAGGGACAGACTCTGGAAACACCATATATTTT,CASSLGTDSGNTIYF
TRBJ2-3,TRBV7-3,TRBD2,.,TGTGCCAGCAGTTCAAGCGGGGGGGTCACAGATACGCAGTATTTT,CASSSSGGVTDTQYF
TRBJ2-2,TRBV6-5,.,.,TGTGCCAGCAGAACGACAGCTAACACCGGGGAGCTGTTTTTT,CASRTTANTGELFF
TRBJ2-5,TRBV29-1,TRBD2,.,TGCAGCGTTGGAAGCGGGGGACCGGAGACCCAGTACTTC,CSVGSGGPETQYF
TRBJ1-5,TRBV6-5,TRBD1,.,TGTGCCAGCAGGGGGACAGGGGGCAATCAGCCCCAGCATTTT,CASRGTGGNQPQHF
TRBJ2-3,TRBV4-2,TRBD2,.,TGTGCCAGCAGCCAACTGGGACTAGCGGGGACCGCCCCCCACACAGATACGCAGTATTTT,CASSQLGLAGTAPHTDTQYF
TRBJ1-6,TRBV30,.,.,TGTGCCTGGAGTCTTCCTGATTCACCCCTCCACTTT,CAWSLPDSPLHF
TRBJ1-1,TRBV4-1,.,few,TGCGCCAGCAGCCCGGGGGGCAACCCCCTCAGGGGTGAAGCTTTCTTT,CASSPGGNPLRGEAFF
TRBJ2-5,TRBV5-4,.,.,TGTGCCAGCAGCTTGCGCGGGGAAGAGACCCAGTACTTC,CASSLRGEETQYF
TRBJ1-1,TRBV4-3,.,.,TGCGCCAGCAGCCTTACCCGAGGCACTGAAGCTTTCTTT,CASSLTRGTEAFF
TRBJ1-2,TRBV6-1,.,.,TGTGCCAGCAGTGATTGGGAGTCACCTGACTATGGCTACACCTTC,CASSDWESPDYGYTF
TRBJ2-7,TRBV19,TRBD1,few,TGTGCCAGTAGTCCTCGGACAGGGGGCATCTACGAGCAGTACTTC,CASSPRTGGIYEQYF
TRBJ2-5,TRBV6-5,TRBD1,.,TGTGCCAGCAGTTACGTACAGGGGGCGGGCGAGACCCAGTACTTC,CASSYVQGAGETQYF
TRBJ1-1,TRBV5-1,.,.,TGCGCCAGCAGCGGGGAGGGGTTGAACACTGAAGCTTTCTTT,CASSGEGLNTEAFF
TRBJ1-6,TRBV7-6,.,.,TGTGCCAGCAGCTTAGCGACGGGGGTGGATTCACCCCTCCACTTT,CASSLATGVDSPLHF
TRBJ1-1,TRBV6-5,TRBD1,once,TGTGCCAGCAGTTACGACAGGGGGTCCACTGAAGCTTTCTTT,CASSYDRGSTEAFF
TRBJ2-1,TRBV5-1,TRBD2,.,TGCGCCAGCTGGGCGGGGGGGGCGACGACCTACAATGAGCAGTTCTTC,CASWAGGATTYNEQFF
TRBJ2-3,TRBV6-2/TRBV6-3,TRBD1,.,TGTGCCAGCAGTTCGGGACAGAAGACCGCCGATACGCAGTATTTT,CASSSGQKTADTQYF
TRBJ2-2,TRBV5-4,TRBD2,few,TGTGCCAGCAGCTTACGGGGAGGGGCTATGAACACCGGGGAGCTGTTTTTT,CASSLRGGAMNTGELFF
TRBJ2-1,TRBV2,.,.,TGTGCCAGCAGTGAAGGGCAGGGGGGAGGAAATGAGCAGTTCTTC,CASSEGQGGGNEQFF
TRBJ2-1,TRBV2,TRBD1,.,TGTGCCAGCTACCCTGGACAGGGATTGGGTAATGAGCAGTTCTTC,CASYPGQGLGNEQFF
TRBJ1-2,TRBV5-5,TRBD1,.,TGTGCCAGCAGCCCGAGACCGGACAGGGGGCTAGTCTATGGCTACACCTTC,CASSPRPDRGLVYGYTF
TRBJ2-6,TRBV5-4,.,.,TGTGCCAGCAGCTTCAACGGGAGAGGGGCCAACGTCCTGACTTTC,CASSFNGRGANVLTF
TRBJ2-7,TRBV3-1/TRBV3-2,.,.,TGTGCCAGCAGCCCCGGAACGGACACCTACGAGCAGTACTTC,CASSPGTDTYEQYF
TRBJ2-7,TRBV27,TRBD2,.,TGTGCCAGCAGTCCTGGGACTAGCGGGGGGGGGTACGAGCAGTACTTC,CASSPGTSGGGYEQYF